What follows are 9 T cell receptor beta chains derived from one specimen sequenced in a study of cytomegalovirus exposure and HLA in healthy donors. PCR involved 60 Vbeta and 13 Jbeta primers. Data came from immunoSEQ multiplex PCR; TCRdb stores just in-frame clones and leaves some out. The sample includes over 150,000 clones, almost 85% of them seen just once. Sequencing input: PBMCs. The source of these receptors is a girl aged 10-17 years in good health and CMV-seropositive.

The rearrangement uses TRBV10-2 and TRBJ1-1; maybe TRBD1 (6 bases). The germline gives CDR1 WSHSY, CDR2 SAAADI. The CDR3 runs to 13 residues. Trimming removed 8 bases from V and 1 base from J, with 11 bases in between. CDR3 residues: CASFKGGNTEAFF. DNA for the CDR3: TGCGCCAGCTTTAAAGGGGGGAACACTGAAGCTTTCTTT.

This chain connects TRBV6-5 to TRBJ1-1; D call uncertain. V was cut by 3 bases and J by 4 bases, with 12 bases left in between. The CDR3 length is 14 residues. Germline loops: CDR1 MNHEY, CDR2 SVGAGI. Written as DNA, the CDR3 is TGTGCCAGCAGTTATGGACGGGAGGGCACTGAAGCTTTCTTT. Protein: CASSYGREGTEAFF.

The rearrangement links TRBV11-3 to TRBJ2-6; a possible D gene is TRBD1 (5 bases). CDR3 length: 14 amino acids. The germline CDR1 and CDR2 sequences are SGHNT and YENEEA. Trimming shortened V by 5 bases and J by 1 base, and 6 bases separated the two germline ends. DNA of the CDR3: TGTGCCAGCAGCCCAGGGTCTGGGGCCAACGTCCTGACTTTC. Its protein is CASSPGSGANVLTF.

The rearrangement joins TRBV6-5 to TRBJ1-2; tentatively, D is TRBD1 (5 bases). The CDR3 extends over 15 amino acids. V lost 6 bases, J lost 1 base, and 15 bases lay in between. The germline gives CDR1 MNHEY, CDR2 SVGAGI. The CDR3 DNA is TGTGCCAGCAGGCCCAAAGGGGCCGGTAACTATGGCTACACCTTC. It specifies CASRPKGAGNYGYTF.

This sequence joins TRBV18 and TRBJ1-2, with 10 bases identical to TRBD1. V shed 3 bases, J shed 1 base, and the junction held 2 bases outside the gene matches. The V gene's germline CDR1 is KGHSH and CDR2 LQKENI. The CDR3 has 15 amino acids. In DNA form, the CDR3 reads TGTGCCAGCTCACCGGACAGGGGGAATAACTATGGCTACACCTTC. The encoded protein is CASSPDRGNNYGYTF.

This clone was seen a single time. V gene TRBV28 combines with J gene TRBJ2-7, with 9 bases lining up with TRBD1. V lost 4 bases and J lost 1; bases outside the gene matches: 5. This CDR3 spans 15 amino acids. The germline gives CDR1 MDHEN, CDR2 SYDVKM. The CDR3 region is CASSSPGQGSYEQYF. The CDR3 DNA follows: TGTGCCAGCAGTTCTCCGGGACAGGGATCCTACGAGCAGTACTTC.

This clone has a single count. The rearrangement joins TRBV5-1 to TRBJ1-1, with a tentative D call TRBD1 (5 bases). Germline assignment: CDR1 SGHRS and CDR2 YFSETQ. V lost 1 base, J lost 3 bases, and 10 bases lay in between. This CDR3 is built from 14 residues. The CDR3 reads CASSLIGGHTEAFF. The CDR3 bases are TGCGCCAGCAGCTTGATCGGGGGACACACTGAAGCTTTCTTT.

V gene TRBV28 combines with J gene TRBJ1-5; D unclear. The V end was cut by 8 bases, the J end by 3 bases, with 8 bases between. The germline CDR1 and CDR2 sequences are MDHEN and SYDVKM. There are 12 residues in the CDR3. DNA for the CDR3: TGTGCCAGCCTGCAGGTCAATCAGCCCCAGCATTTT. Translation gives CASLQVNQPQHF. Complete variable domain (other parts from reference TRBV28 and TRBJ1-5): DVKVTQSSRYLVKRTGEKVFLECVQDMDHENMFWYRQDPGLGLRLIYFSYDVKMKEKGDIPEGYSVSREKKERFSLILESASTNQTSMYLCASLQVNQPQHFGDGTRLSIL.

This rearrangement joins TRBV9 to TRBJ2-5, with 7 bases identical to TRBD1. The V gene end was trimmed by 2 bases and the J gene end by 4 bases; junction bases not matched to a gene: 8. This CDR3 is 15 amino acids long. Germline V gene data show CDR1 as SGDLS and CDR2 as YYNGEE. The CDR3 DNA is TGTGCCAGCAGCGTCCGACAGGGCTTCGGAGAGACCCAGTACTTC. It is translated as CASSVRQGFGETQYF.